This TCR beta chain was captured in a study of blood T cell repertoires in COVID-19. Study details: Specimens from acute and convalescent COVID-19 originated in the United States, Italy and Spain. T cells, B-cell-depleted T cells, or PBMCs supplied cDNA or gDNA.

Clones were sequenced by immunoSEQ multiplex PCR, and TCRdb holds only the in-frame ones, with some missing. The data show some 150,000 clones, with roughly 90% seen just once and roughly 1.5% held by the top ten. The CDR3 contains 15 residues. J gave up 2 bases and V 3 bases, and 4 bases lay outside the gene matches. CDR1 is SNHLY, CDR2 FYNNEI, per germline. The sample consisted of peripheral blood. The TCR was taken from a human donor in a cohort sampled during active COVID-19. The rearrangement uses TRBV2 and TRBJ2-3; 8 bases line up with TRBD2. DNA of the CDR3: TGTGCCAGCAGTGACGGCGGGGGGACCACAGATACGCAGTATTTT. It encodes CASSDGGGTTDTQYF.